This T cell receptor (beta chain) was sequenced for a study of post-analysis software for immune sequencing data. This CDR3 contains 14 residues. The V end lost 7 bases, the J end lost 6 bases, and 16 bases lay between the germline ends. Looked up from germline, CDR1 is MNHEY and CDR2 is SVGEGT. Study-wide results and caveats: With TRBV5-6, TRBV5-1 and TRBV20-1 included, a handful of TRBV segments were more frequent in patients than in controls. Comparison with controls showed significantly lower normalized Chao1 diversity in multiple sclerosis patients.

In its sample, this clonotype was seen a few times. Antigen specificity is unknown. Tagging with unique molecular identifiers was a feature of the TCR beta cDNA libraries. Out of about 0.9 to 10 million T cells, hundreds of thousands of cDNA molecules were generated. TCRdb redid the calling of the PCR reads with MiXCR, one entry per CDR3 protein. The sample lists about 380,000 distinct CDR3 sequences, around 33% occurring once. This receptor was obtained from a girl aged 5-17 years with multiple sclerosis. Sequencing input: blood. The chain has TRBV6-2 or TRBV6-3 and TRBJ2-1, with D perhaps matching TRBD1 (6 bases). The CDR3 protein is CASTPATGVNEQFF. CDR3 bases: TGTGCCAGCACCCCAGCGACAGGCGTCAATGAGCAGTTCTTC.